This record covers a single T cell receptor beta chain. Its antigen is not known. The entry originates in a study of beta chain features in type 1 diabetes. Study findings and constraints: Using cDNA template may skew counts toward highly expressing activated cells.

Investigators reverse transcribed all isolated RNA, so they sequenced expressed TCRB transcripts. TCRdb's table, derived via immunoSEQ multiplex PCR, lists solely in-frame clones and lacks some. Of around 280,000 clones in the sample, under 8.5% were seen once. The receptor was derived from a young woman in good health. Source material: central memory CD4+ T cells from blood.

This CDR3 reads CASANWDSQETQYF. CDR3 DNA: TGTGCCAGCGCGAACTGGGACAGCCAAGAGACCCAGTACTTC. The chain links TRBV6-6 to TRBJ2-5; TRBD1 agrees at 7 bases. In germline, CDR1 is MNHNY, CDR2 SVGAGI (reference sequence). The ends lost 8 bases at V and 1 base at J; junction bases unmatched: 7. The CDR3 is 14 residues long.